A single sample is the source of the 12 T cell receptor beta chains below, sequenced in a study of T-cell reconstitution after alpha-beta-depleted transplantation in children. TCRbeta library preparation incorporated unique molecular identifiers. A single record per CDR3 protein comes from TCRdb applying MiXCR to the PCR reads. Among about 350,000 distinct CDR3 sequences listed, 13% were seen once. The sequencing here drew on PBMCs, taken from the stem cell graft. The receptors originated from a human donor who donated a stem cell graft to a child with Fanconi anemia.

This clonotype was seen ten or more times. The chain carries TRBV6-6 and TRBJ1-3, with TRBD1 identical over 7 bases. Trimming at V came to 5 bases and at J to 0 bases, leaving 4 bases not matched to a gene. The CDR3 has 15 amino acids. Germline V lookup: CDR1 MNHNY, CDR2 SVGAGI (reference sequence). The CDR3 DNA sequence: TGTGCCAGCAGTAAAAACAGGGGCTCTGGAAACACCATATATTTT. This gives the protein CASSKNRGSGNTIYF.

This clonotype occurred many times. The rearrangement uses TRBV2 and TRBJ2-7; tentatively, D is TRBD1 (5 bases). This CDR3 spans 14 amino acids. Germline V gene sequence: CDR1 SNHLY, CDR2 FYNNEI. The V and J ends lost 1 base and 4 bases respectively, with 11 bases between them. Written as DNA, the CDR3 is TGTGCCAGCAGTGAAGTGCAGGGATATTACGAGCAGTACTTC. Its protein is CASSEVQGYYEQYF. The whole variable domain, filled in from reference TRBV2 and TRBJ2-7, reads EPEVTQTPSHQVTQMGQEVILRCVPISNHLYFYWYRQILGQKVEFLVSFYNNEISEKSEIFDDQFSVERPDGSNFTLKIRSTKLEDSAMYFCASSEVQGYYEQYFGPGTRLTVT.

V gene TRBV4-3 combines with J gene TRBJ2-5; the match to TRBD2 covers 10 bases. CDR3 length: 20 residues. Germline CDR1 reads LGHNA; CDR2 reads YSLEER. J lost 1 base, V lost 0 bases, and 14 bases had no gene match. CDR3 sequence: CASSQEGSASGGARQETQYF. The CDR3 region has the DNA TGCGCCAGCAGCCAAGAGGGTTCGGCTAGCGGGGGAGCCCGCCAAGAGACCCAGTACTTC.

This clonotype was observed a few times. In DNA form, the CDR3 reads TGCAGTGCTAGGGCAGCGGGGGGCCAAGAGACCCAGTACTTC. This gives the protein CSARAAGGQETQYF. The rearrangement joins TRBV20-1 to TRBJ2-5; 9 nucleotides line up with TRBD2. This CDR3 comprises 14 residues. Germline trimming cut 3 bases from V and 1 base from J; bases unmatched to any gene: 3. Germline V lookup: CDR1 DFQATT, CDR2 SNEGSKA (reference sequence).

The chain joins TRBV7-2 to TRBJ1-5, with D possibly TRBD1 on 5 matching bases. The CDR3 sequence is 16 residues long. From germline, CDR1 is SGHTA and CDR2 FQGNSA. The germline V and J ends were trimmed by 4 bases and 2 bases, with 15 bases remaining between them. DNA for the CDR3: TGTGCCAGCAGCTCCTCTAGGGGATGGGGCAATCAGCCCCAGCATTTT. Encoded protein: CASSSSRGWGNQPQHF.

CDR3 in amino acids: CASSALDGFSGNTIYF. In DNA form, the CDR3 reads TGTGCCAGCAGCGCGTTGGACGGCTTCTCTGGAAACACCATATATTTT. The rearrangement joins TRBV9 to TRBJ1-3; D not certain. The CDR3 totals 16 residues. Trimming stripped 3 bases from V and 0 bases from J, with 13 bases between. Per germline, CDR1 SGDLS and CDR2 YYNGEE.

This clonotype has just a few counts. The chain employs TRBV6-1 and TRBJ1-1; D is uncertain. V dropped 2 bases and J dropped 1 base, with 14 bases sitting between them. The CDR3 extends over 16 amino acids. The V gene's germline CDR1 is MNHNS and CDR2 SASEGT. The CDR3 sequence is CASSESGSDWNTEAFF. DNA of the CDR3: TGTGCCAGCAGTGAAAGCGGATCAGACTGGAACACTGAAGCTTTCTTT.

V is TRBV5-6 and J is TRBJ2-1; D is possibly TRBD1 (6 bases). The germline V gene encodes CDR1 SGHDT and CDR2 YYEEEE. The ends were cut back, 3 bases at V and 0 bases at J, with 16 bases in the middle. CDR3 size: 17 residues. CDR3 in amino acids: CASSWDLTGLSYNEQFF. The CDR3 nucleotides are TGTGCCAGCAGCTGGGACCTTACAGGGCTCTCCTACAATGAGCAGTTCTTC.

Comments on this clonotype: The junction differs from germline at one of its ends, possibly a read error. The chain employs TRBV6-6 and TRBJ2-7; TRBD1 or TRBD2 may be the D gene (5 bases each). This CDR3 region has 13 residues. Germline V lookup: CDR1 MNHNY, CDR2 SVGAGI (reference sequence). The CDR3 loop reads CASSYSSGTHESF. The CDR3 coding sequence is TGTGCCAGCAGTTACTCTTCAGGGACCCATGAAAGTTTC.

This clonotype showed up just a few times. The chain couples TRBV7-2 to TRBJ2-5, with TRBD2 matching over 9 bases. CDR3 length: 16 amino acids. Per germline, CDR1 SGHTA and CDR2 FQGNSA. J lost 7 bases, V lost 5 bases, and 14 bases had no gene match. CDR3 nucleotides: TGTGCCAGCAGCGTACAAAAGGGCGGGGGGGCCTGGACCCAGTACTTC. Protein sequence: CASSVQKGGGAWTQYF. The full variable domain, completed using reference TRBV7-2 and TRBJ2-5, is GAGVSQSPSNKVTEKGKDVELRCDPISGHTALYWYRQSLGQGLEFLIYFQGNSAPDKSGLPSDRFSAERTGGSVSTLTIQRTQQEDSAVYLCASSVQKGGGAWTQYFGPGTRLLVL.

This clonotype was seen a handful of times. This sequence joins TRBV5-1 and TRBJ2-1; tentative D call: TRBD2 (6 bases). V was cut by 4 bases and J by 5 bases, with 19 bases left in between. This CDR3 comprises 16 residues. CDR1 is SGHRS, CDR2 YFSETQ, per germline. CDR3 coding DNA: TGCGCCAGCAGCCCGGGACTTCGTCCCTTGAACAATGAGCAGTTCTTC. This sequence encodes CASSPGLRPLNNEQFF.

The chain has TRBV7-7 and TRBJ2-2; 7 bases map to TRBD1. The length of the CDR3 is 14 residues. The germline V gene has CDR1 SSHAT and CDR2 FNYEAQ (reference sequence). For the CDR3, the DNA is TGTGCTAGTAGGGGACAGCTAAACACCGGGGAGCTGTTTTTT. Its translation: CASRGQLNTGELFF. Looking up the rest from reference TRBV7-7 and TRBJ2-2 gives the full variable domain: GAGVSQSPRYKVTKRGQDVTLRCDPISSHATLYWYQQALGQGPEFLTYFNYEAQPDKSGLPSDRFSAERPEGSISTLTIQRTEQRDSAMYRCASRGQLNTGELFFGEGSRLTVL.